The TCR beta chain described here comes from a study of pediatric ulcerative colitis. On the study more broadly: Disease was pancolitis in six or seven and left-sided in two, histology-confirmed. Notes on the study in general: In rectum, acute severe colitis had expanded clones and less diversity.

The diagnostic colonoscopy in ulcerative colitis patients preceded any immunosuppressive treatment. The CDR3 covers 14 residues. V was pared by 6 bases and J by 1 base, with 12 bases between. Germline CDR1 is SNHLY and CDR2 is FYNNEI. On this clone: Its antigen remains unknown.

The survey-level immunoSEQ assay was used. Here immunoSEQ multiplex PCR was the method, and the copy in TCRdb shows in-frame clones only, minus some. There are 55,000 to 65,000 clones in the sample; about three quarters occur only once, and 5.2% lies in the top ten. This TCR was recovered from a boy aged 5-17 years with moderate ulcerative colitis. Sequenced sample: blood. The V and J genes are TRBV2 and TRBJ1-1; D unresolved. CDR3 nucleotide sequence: TGTGCCAGCAGCCGATACCGGGAGAACACTGAAGCTTTCTTT. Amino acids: CASSRYRENTEAFF.